The 28 T cell receptor beta chains listed next were all sequenced from one sample in a study of T cell repertoires in cytomegalovirus infection. MiXCR, run by TCRdb on the reads, gives a single entry per CDR3 protein. The sample includes around 450,000 distinct CDR3 sequences, around 32% of them seen just once. The sequenced material came from PBMCs. Receptors were obtained from a human donor in good health (CMV status not recorded). Some clones in this sample may be carry-over from other donors' samples.

The chain recombines TRBV6-2 or TRBV6-3 with TRBJ1-1, with D possibly TRBD1 on 6 matching bases. V dropped 5 bases and J dropped 7 bases, with 17 bases sitting between them. This CDR3 comprises 14 residues. Germline V gene lookup returns CDR1 MNHEY and CDR2 SVGEGT. CDR3 protein: CASSPPPGRGEAFF. CDR3 bases: TGTGCCAGCAGTCCTCCCCCGGGCAGGGGTGAAGCTTTCTTT.

J is TRBJ1-2 and V is TRBV27; no definite D call. V was pared by 4 bases and J by 10 bases, with 16 bases between. This CDR3 comprises 13 residues. Germline CDR1 reads MNHEY; CDR2 reads SMNVEV (reference sequence). CDR3 coding DNA: TGTGCCAGCAGTTCCGGGAGGCCGACCGTCTACACCTTC. As protein: CASSSGRPTVYTF.

This clonotype has ten or more counts. CDR3 nucleotides: TGTGCCAGCAGCTCACAGCGCTCTGGAAACACCATATATTTT. This sequence encodes CASSSQRSGNTIYF. The V gene is TRBV7-2, the J gene TRBJ1-3; D gene ambiguous. Trimming left V 4 bases short and J 0 bases short, with 7 bases between. CDR3 length: 14 residues. The V gene's germline CDR1 is SGHTA and CDR2 FQGNSA.

This clonotype was counted once. One end of the junction does not line up with germline, which may come from a read error. The chain couples TRBV7-8 to TRBJ2-1; TRBD2 agrees at 10 bases. Germline V lookup: CDR1 SGHVS, CDR2 FQNEAQ. This CDR3 contains 17 residues. This CDR3 is CASSRAASGGLYNEQLF. CDR3 coding DNA: TGTGCCAGCAGCCGAGCGGCTAGCGGGGGCCTATACAATGAGCAGTTATTC.

The V gene is TRBV2, the J gene TRBJ1-2; D gene ambiguous. The CDR3 totals 11 residues. V lost 7 bases and J 8 bases, leaving 11 bases between the germline ends. CDR1 is SNHLY and CDR2 is FYNNEI in the germline V gene. CDR3 amino acids: CASISLEGYTF. CDR3 in DNA: TGTGCCAGCATCTCGTTAGAAGGCTACACCTTC.

The gene calls are TRBV11-2 and TRBJ1-5; 7 positions agree with TRBD1. Germline CDR1 reads SGHAT; CDR2 reads FQNNGV. J was trimmed by 9 bases and V by 5 bases; bases with no gene match: 10. CDR3 size: 14 residues. The CDR3 DNA sequence: TGTGCCAGCAGCACTGACAGGGCCGGCGGGCCCCAGCATTTT. Translated, it gives CASSTDRAGGPQHF.

About this clonotype itself: This may stem from a read error, because a much larger clone lies one nucleotide away. V is TRBV11-2 and J is TRBJ2-5; perhaps D is TRBD1 or TRBD2 (5 bases each). The CDR3 covers 12 residues. The germline CDR1 and CDR2 sequences are SGHAT and FQNNGV. CDR3 DNA: TGTGCCAGCGGGGGAACCCAAGATACCCAGTACTTC. Protein: CASGGTQDTQYF.

This clonotype turned up a few times. The chain uses TRBV6-5 and TRBJ2-1, with a tentative D call TRBD2 (7 bases). Germline loops: CDR1 MNHEY, CDR2 SVGAGI. This CDR3 spans 17 amino acids. V was cut by 6 bases and J by 8 bases, with 26 bases left in between. In DNA form, the CDR3 reads TGTGCCAGCAGCCGCGCGGGGGCGGTTCAGGGGAAGGATGAGCAGTTCTTC. It translates to CASSRAGAVQGKDEQFF.

The table lists this clonotype with a few counts. The gene calls are TRBV6-6 and TRBJ1-1, with TRBD1 as a possible D gene (6 bases). This CDR3 spans 17 amino acids. Trimming left V 2 bases short and J 3 bases short, with 19 bases between. Per germline, CDR1 MNHNY and CDR2 SVGAGI (reference sequence). The CDR3 coding sequence is TGTGCCAGCAGTTACCTACCCCTCCGGAGGGGGGACACTGAAGCTTTCTTT. Translation gives CASSYLPLRRGDTEAFF.

This clonotype has a handful of counts. The genes are TRBV20-1 and TRBJ1-5; 9 bases agree with TRBD1. This CDR3 has 13 residues. The V and J ends lost 6 bases and 5 bases, in that order; junction bases with no gene match: 5. Germline loops: CDR1 DFQATT, CDR2 SNEGSKA (reference sequence). The CDR3: CSASRQGDQPQHF. The CDR3 DNA reads TGCAGTGCCAGCAGACAGGGGGATCAGCCCCAGCATTTT.

The V gene is TRBV20-1, the J gene TRBJ2-7; tentative D call: TRBD1 (6 bases). The CDR3 runs 13 residues. Germline CDR1 and CDR2: DFQATT and SNEGSKA (reference sequence). V shed 7 bases and J shed 5 bases, with 18 bases lying between them. This chain's CDR3 is CSVESGQGHEQYF. As DNA, the CDR3 is TGCAGTGTCGAATCGGGGCAGGGGCACGAGCAGTACTTC.

A single count supports this clonotype. The chain joins TRBV29-1 to TRBJ2-7; 8 bases match TRBD2. This CDR3 has 11 amino acids. Germline V gene data show CDR1 as SQVTM and CDR2 as ANQGSEA. V lost 8 bases and J lost 6; bases outside the gene matches: 6. CDR3 sequence: CSTWAGGEQYF. CDR3 in DNA: TGCAGCACCTGGGCGGGGGGCGAGCAGTACTTC.

The table lists this clonotype with a few counts. The rearrangement uses TRBV12-3 or TRBV12-4 and TRBJ1-4; TRBD1 might be the D (5 bases). V lost 4 bases and J lost 5, with 8 bases in between. The CDR3 is 13 amino acids. CDR3 sequence (DNA): TGTGCCAGCAGTTGGCAGGGCAATGAAAAACTGTTTTTT. Protein product: CASSWQGNEKLFF.

The CDR3 spells CASSSWNTEAFF. CDR3 in DNA: TGTGCCAGCAGTTCGTGGAACACTGAAGCTTTCTTT. The chain couples TRBV12-3 or TRBV12-4 to TRBJ1-1; D gene unclear. CDR3 length equals 12 residues. Trimming pared 4 bases from V and 1 base from J, leaving 4 bases between.

The chain is built from TRBV7-9 and TRBJ2-1, with D perhaps assigned TRBD1 or TRBD2 (5 bases each). The length of the CDR3 is 15 residues. The ends were cut back, 1 base at V and 5 bases at J, with 12 bases in the middle. Germline V gene data show CDR1 as SEHNR and CDR2 as FQNEAQ (reference sequence). The CDR3 bases are TGTGCCAGCAGCTTAGTGAGGGGTTTGAACAATGAGCAGTTCTTC. The encoded protein is CASSLVRGLNNEQFF.

The chain uses TRBV6-8 and TRBJ2-7; 8 bases line up with TRBD2. Trimming cost V 5 bases and J 4 bases; bases outside gene matches: 7. Germline V gives CDR1 MNHGY, CDR2 SAAAGT. The CDR3 consists of 14 residues. The CDR3 is CASSNSGGEYEQYF. CDR3 nucleotides: TGTGCCAGCAGTAACAGCGGGGGTGAATACGAGCAGTACTTC.

The chain is built from TRBV6-6 and TRBJ2-2; D perhaps matches TRBD2 (5 bases). The CDR3 has 16 residues. The germline V gene has CDR1 MNHNY and CDR2 SVGAGI (reference sequence). V lost 6 bases, J lost 1 base, and 15 bases lay in between. CDR3 amino acids: CASSPPSGMNTGELFF. The CDR3 DNA reads as TGTGCCAGCAGCCCTCCTTCGGGAATGAACACCGGGGAGCTGTTTTTT.

The gene calls are TRBV7-6 and TRBJ2-3, with 8 nucleotides matching TRBD1. With V trimmed by 0 bases and J by 1 base, 9 bases remained unmatched. The CDR3 runs 18 residues. Germline values: CDR1 SGHVS, CDR2 FNYEAQ. CDR3 in DNA: TGTGCCAGCAGCTTAGCCCGGGACAGGCCCCCCGGCACAGATACGCAGTATTTT. This sequence encodes CASSLARDRPPGTDTQYF.

This chain uses TRBV6-5 with TRBJ1-6, with no clear D. The V gene's germline CDR1 is MNHEY and CDR2 SVGAGI. The CDR3 is made up of 15 amino acids. V was clipped by 7 bases and J by 0 bases, with 10 bases between them. CDR3 loop: CASTPRGSYNSPLHF. The CDR3 DNA sequence: TGTGCCAGCACCCCCCGGGGCTCCTATAATTCACCCCTCCACTTT.

J is TRBJ2-2 and V is TRBV19; 11 nucleotides match TRBD1. The germline CDR1 and CDR2 sequences are LNHDA and SQIVND (reference sequence). There are 15 residues in the CDR3. Trimming at V came to 11 bases and at J to 6 bases, leaving 11 bases not matched to a gene. CDR3 nucleotides: TGTGCCGGTGAGGACAGGGGGCAGTGGTCCGGGGAGCTGTTTTTT. It translates to CAGEDRGQWSGELFF.

In regard to this clonotype: The conserved closing phenylalanine or tryptophan is absent in this CDR3, likely reflecting a read error. This chain's CDR3 is CASSPRTDTQYC. CDR3 DNA sequence: TGTGCCAGCAGCCCCCGGACAGATACGCAGTATTGT. This rearrangement joins TRBV7-6 to TRBJ2-3, with D uncertain. V lost 5 bases and J lost 3, with 6 bases in between. The CDR3 has 12 residues. Looked up from germline, CDR1 is SGHVS and CDR2 is FNYEAQ.

A few counts support this clonotype. The chain joins TRBV28 to TRBJ1-5; D not certain. This CDR3 is 12 amino acids long. V shed 6 bases and J shed 3 bases, with 6 bases lying between them. Germline assignment: CDR1 MDHEN and CDR2 SYDVKM. CDR3 nucleotides: TGTGCCAGCAGCGGGGACAATCAGCCCCAGCATTTT. Protein product: CASSGDNQPQHF.

V gene TRBV5-4 combines with J gene TRBJ1-4; 7 bases fit TRBD1. Losses at the gene ends were 3 bases for V and 5 bases for J; bases not matched to a gene: 4. The germline CDR1 and CDR2 sequences are SGHNT and YYREEE (reference sequence). The CDR3 is made up of 14 amino acids. CDR3: CASSSGQQNEKLFF. Written as DNA, the CDR3 is TGTGCCAGCAGCTCGGGACAGCAAAATGAAAAACTGTTTTTT.

The V and J genes are TRBV6-1 and TRBJ1-1; D is ambiguous. CDR1 and CDR2 from the germline V gene are MNHNS and SASEGT. Trimming took off 6 bases at V and 0 bases at J, with 14 bases between the two ends. CDR3 length: 15 amino acids. CDR3 sequence: CASSRQGGMNTEAFF. The CDR3 DNA reads TGTGCCAGCAGCCGGCAAGGAGGGATGAACACTGAAGCTTTCTTT.

This clonotype was recorded many times. This sequence joins TRBV7-2 and TRBJ2-1, with TRBD1 as a possible D gene (5 bases). The length of the CDR3 is 13 residues. Germline V gene lookup returns CDR1 SGHTA and CDR2 FQGNSA. Deletions cut 1 base from V and 9 bases from J, with 10 bases between. Here the CDR3 DNA reads TGTGCCAGCAGCTTAGAGGGGTGGGGTGAGCAGTTCTTC. Translation gives CASSLEGWGEQFF.

This clonotype was seen repeatedly, ten times or more. The chain links TRBV6-1 to TRBJ2-3, with D hard to call. Trimming removed 5 bases from V and 4 bases from J, with 7 bases in between. The germline V gene has CDR1 MNHNS and CDR2 SASEGT. The CDR3 extends over 12 amino acids. For the CDR3, the DNA is TGTGCCAGCAGTACGTCTTCAGATACGCAGTATTTT. Its translation: CASSTSSDTQYF.

This chain links TRBV30 with TRBJ2-1; D unresolved. CDR3 length: 17 residues. In germline, CDR1 is GTSNPN, CDR2 SVGIG (reference sequence). Trimming stripped 5 bases from V and 2 bases from J, with 22 bases between. This CDR3 is CAWPPGPQWSPYNEQFF. Written as DNA, the CDR3 is TGTGCCTGGCCACCGGGCCCCCAGTGGTCCCCCTACAATGAGCAGTTCTTC. The complete variable domain, with remaining parts taken from reference TRBV30 and TRBJ2-1, reads SQTIHQWPATLVQPVGSPLSLECTVEGTSNPNLYWYRQAAGRGLQLLFYSVGIGQISSEVPQNLSASRPQDRQFILSSKKLLLSDSGFYLCAWPPGPQWSPYNEQFFGPGTRLTVL.

V is TRBV2 and J is TRBJ1-3; no definite D call. With 3 bases removed from V and 6 bases from J, the gap between germline ends came to 12 bases. This CDR3 has 14 residues. Germline V gene sequence: CDR1 SNHLY, CDR2 FYNNEI. This CDR3 is CASSDPGKENTIYF. CDR3 nucleotides: TGTGCCAGCAGTGATCCCGGTAAAGAAAACACCATATATTTT.